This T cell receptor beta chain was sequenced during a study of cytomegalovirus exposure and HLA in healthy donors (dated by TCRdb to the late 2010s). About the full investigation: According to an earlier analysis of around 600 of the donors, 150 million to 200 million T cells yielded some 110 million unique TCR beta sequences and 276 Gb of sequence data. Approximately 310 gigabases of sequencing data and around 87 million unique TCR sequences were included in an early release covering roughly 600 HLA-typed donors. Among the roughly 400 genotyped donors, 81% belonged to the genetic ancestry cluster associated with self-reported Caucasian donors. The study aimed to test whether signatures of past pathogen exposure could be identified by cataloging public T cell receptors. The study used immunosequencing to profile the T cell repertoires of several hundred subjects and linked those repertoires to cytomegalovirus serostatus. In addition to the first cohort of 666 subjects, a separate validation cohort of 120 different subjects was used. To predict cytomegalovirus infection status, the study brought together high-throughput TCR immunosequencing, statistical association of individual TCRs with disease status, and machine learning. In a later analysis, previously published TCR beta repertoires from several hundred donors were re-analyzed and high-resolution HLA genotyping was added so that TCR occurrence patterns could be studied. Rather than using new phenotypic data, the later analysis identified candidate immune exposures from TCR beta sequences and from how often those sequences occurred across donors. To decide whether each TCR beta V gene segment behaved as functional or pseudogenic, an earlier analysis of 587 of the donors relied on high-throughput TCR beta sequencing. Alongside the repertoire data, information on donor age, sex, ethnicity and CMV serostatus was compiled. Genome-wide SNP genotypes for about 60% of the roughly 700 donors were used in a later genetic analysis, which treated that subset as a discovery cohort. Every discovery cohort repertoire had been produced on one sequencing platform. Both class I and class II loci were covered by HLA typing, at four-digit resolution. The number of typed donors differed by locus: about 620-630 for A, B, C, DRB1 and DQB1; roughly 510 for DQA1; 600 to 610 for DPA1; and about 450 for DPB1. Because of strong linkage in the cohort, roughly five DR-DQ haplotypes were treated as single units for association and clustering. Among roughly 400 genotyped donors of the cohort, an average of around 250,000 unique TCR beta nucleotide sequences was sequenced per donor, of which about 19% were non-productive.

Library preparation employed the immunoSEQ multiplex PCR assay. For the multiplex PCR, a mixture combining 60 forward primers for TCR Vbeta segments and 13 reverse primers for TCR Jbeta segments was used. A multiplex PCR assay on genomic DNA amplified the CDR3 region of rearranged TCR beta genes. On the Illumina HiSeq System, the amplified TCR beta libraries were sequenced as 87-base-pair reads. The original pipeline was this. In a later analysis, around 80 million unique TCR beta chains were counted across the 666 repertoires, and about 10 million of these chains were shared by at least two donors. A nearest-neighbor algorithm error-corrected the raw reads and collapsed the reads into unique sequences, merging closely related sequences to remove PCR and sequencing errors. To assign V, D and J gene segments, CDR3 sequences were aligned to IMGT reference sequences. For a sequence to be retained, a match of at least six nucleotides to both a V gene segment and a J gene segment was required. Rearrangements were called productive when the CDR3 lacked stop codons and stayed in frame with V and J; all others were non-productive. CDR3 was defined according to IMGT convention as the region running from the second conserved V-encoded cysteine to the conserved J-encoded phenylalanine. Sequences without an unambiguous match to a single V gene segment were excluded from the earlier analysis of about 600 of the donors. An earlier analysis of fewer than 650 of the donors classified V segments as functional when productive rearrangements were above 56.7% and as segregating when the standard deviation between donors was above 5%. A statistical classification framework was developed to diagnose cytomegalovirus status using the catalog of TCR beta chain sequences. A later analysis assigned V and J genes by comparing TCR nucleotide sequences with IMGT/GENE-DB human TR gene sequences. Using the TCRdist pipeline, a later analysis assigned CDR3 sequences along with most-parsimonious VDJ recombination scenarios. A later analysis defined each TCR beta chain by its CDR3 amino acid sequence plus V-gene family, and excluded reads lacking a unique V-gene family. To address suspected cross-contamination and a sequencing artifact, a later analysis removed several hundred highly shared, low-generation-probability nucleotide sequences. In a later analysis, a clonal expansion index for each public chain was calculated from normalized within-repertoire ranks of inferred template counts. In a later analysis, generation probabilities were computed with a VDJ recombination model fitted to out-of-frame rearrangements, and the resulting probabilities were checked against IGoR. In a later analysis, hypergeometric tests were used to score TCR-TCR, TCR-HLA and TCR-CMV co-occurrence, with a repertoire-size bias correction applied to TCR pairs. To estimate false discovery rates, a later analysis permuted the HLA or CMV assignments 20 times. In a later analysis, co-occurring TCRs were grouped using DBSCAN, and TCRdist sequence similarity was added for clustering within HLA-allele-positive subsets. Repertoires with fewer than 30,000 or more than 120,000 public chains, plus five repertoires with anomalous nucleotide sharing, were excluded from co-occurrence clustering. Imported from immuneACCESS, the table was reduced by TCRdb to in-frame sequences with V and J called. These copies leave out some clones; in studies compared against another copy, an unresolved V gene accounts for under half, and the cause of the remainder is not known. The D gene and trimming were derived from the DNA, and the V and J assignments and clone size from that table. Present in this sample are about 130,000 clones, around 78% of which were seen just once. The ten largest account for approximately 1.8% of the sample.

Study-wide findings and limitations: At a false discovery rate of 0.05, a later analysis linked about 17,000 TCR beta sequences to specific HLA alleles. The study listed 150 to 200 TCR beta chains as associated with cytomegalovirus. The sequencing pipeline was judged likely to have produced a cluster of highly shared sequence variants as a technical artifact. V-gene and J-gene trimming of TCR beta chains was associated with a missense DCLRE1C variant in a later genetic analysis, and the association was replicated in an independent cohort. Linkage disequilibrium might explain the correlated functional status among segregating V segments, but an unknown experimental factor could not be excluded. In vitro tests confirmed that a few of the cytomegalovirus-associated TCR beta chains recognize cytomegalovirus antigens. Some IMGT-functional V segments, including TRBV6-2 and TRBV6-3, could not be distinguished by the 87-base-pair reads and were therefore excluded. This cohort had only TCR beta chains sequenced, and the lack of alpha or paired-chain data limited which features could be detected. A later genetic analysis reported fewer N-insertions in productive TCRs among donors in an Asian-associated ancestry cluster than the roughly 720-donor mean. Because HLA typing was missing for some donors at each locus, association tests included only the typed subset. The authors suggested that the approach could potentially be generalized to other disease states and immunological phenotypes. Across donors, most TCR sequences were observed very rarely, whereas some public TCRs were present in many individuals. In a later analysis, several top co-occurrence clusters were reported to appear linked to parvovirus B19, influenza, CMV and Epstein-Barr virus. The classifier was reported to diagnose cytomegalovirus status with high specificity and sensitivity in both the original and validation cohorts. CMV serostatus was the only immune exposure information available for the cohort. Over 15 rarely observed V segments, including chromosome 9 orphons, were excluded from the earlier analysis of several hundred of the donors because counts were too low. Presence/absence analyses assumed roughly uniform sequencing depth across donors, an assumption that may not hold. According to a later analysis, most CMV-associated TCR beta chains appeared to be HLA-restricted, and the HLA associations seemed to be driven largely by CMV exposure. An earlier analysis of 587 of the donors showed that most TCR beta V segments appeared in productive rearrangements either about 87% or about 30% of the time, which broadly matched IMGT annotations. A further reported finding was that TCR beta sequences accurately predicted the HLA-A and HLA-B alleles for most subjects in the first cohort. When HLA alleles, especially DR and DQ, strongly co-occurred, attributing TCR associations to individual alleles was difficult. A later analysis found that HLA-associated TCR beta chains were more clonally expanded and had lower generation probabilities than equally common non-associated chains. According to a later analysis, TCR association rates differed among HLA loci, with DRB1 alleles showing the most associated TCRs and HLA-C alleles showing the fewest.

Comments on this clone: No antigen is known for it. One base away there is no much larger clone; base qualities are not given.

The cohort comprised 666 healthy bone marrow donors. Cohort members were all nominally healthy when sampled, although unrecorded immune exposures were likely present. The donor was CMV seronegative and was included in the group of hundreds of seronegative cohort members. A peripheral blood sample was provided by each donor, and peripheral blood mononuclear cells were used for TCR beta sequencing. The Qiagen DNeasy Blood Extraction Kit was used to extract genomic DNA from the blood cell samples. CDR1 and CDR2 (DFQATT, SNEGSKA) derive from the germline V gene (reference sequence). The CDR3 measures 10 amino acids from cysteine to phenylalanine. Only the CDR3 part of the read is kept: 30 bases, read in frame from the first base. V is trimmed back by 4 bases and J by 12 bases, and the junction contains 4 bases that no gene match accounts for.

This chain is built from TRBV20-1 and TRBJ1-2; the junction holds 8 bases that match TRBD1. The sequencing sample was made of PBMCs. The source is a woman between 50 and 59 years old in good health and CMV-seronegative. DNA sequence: TGCAGTGCTACCGGGACAGGACACACCTTC. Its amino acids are CSATGTGHTF.